This TCR beta chain appears in the sequencing data of a study of CD8+ T cells in alopecia areata. Treatment of the sample: oral pan-JAK inhibitor, 5-10 mg twice daily. Extracted RNA was reverse transcribed, and the resulting cDNA served as sequencing template. Clones were read by immunoSEQ multiplex PCR, and TCRdb kept only the in-frame ones, dropping some. The table has some 200,000 clones, 58% seen once. The receptor comes from a human donor with alopecia areata. Here the sequenced sample was CD8+ T cells sorted from blood, taken at week 24, from a patient treated with tofacitinib.

CDR3 sequence: CASSPLTGPYEQYF. The DNA of the CDR3 is TGTGCCAGCAGCCCCCTGACAGGGCCCTACGAGCAGTACTTC. The V and J genes are TRBV14 and TRBJ2-7; 7 bases line up with TRBD1. Per the germline V gene, CDR1 is SGHDN and CDR2 is FVKESK. The ends lost 4 bases at V and 2 bases at J; junction bases unmatched: 5. There are 14 residues in the CDR3.